The 25 T cell receptor beta chains given below trace back to one sample, sequenced in a study of OX40 agonist ivuxolimab in advanced cancers. Using immunoSEQ multiplex PCR, the repertoire was profiled, and TCRdb retains in-frame clones only, with some absent. The sample has tens of thousands of clones, around 90% seen once; the top ten hold 6% to 8%. This material consisted of CD4+ or CD8+ T cells sorted from blood, taken in a trial of the OX40 agonist ivuxolimab. These receptors came from an adult with an advanced solid tumor such as melanoma, head and neck, liver or kidney cancer.

The chain has TRBV5-4 and TRBJ1-6, with no clear D. V was pared by 5 bases and J by 7 bases, with 19 bases between. The CDR3 contains 16 residues. Looked up from germline, CDR1 is SGHNT and CDR2 is YYREEE (reference sequence). The CDR3 DNA reads TGTGCCAGCAGTGCTTGGGATCGCATAATCAATTCACCCCTCCACTTT. The encoded protein is CASSAWDRIINSPLHF.

This rearrangement joins TRBV7-8 to TRBJ1-5; 8 bases line up with TRBD1. CDR3 length: 14 residues. Germline V gene lookup returns CDR1 SGHVS and CDR2 FQNEAQ. The ends lost 5 bases at V and 5 bases at J; junction bases unmatched: 5. The CDR3 sequence: CASSPDRGDQPQHF. Written as DNA, the CDR3 is TGTGCCAGCAGCCCAGACAGGGGTGATCAGCCCCAGCATTTT.

The chain has TRBV19 and TRBJ1-1; D ambiguous. From germline, CDR1 is LNHDA and CDR2 SQIVND (reference sequence). The CDR3 has 13 residues. The V and J ends lost 7 bases and 2 bases respectively, with 11 bases between them. The CDR3 DNA reads TGTGCCAGTACCCTCGGCAGAAACACTGAAGCTTTCTTT. It specifies CASTLGRNTEAFF.

J is TRBJ1-1 and V is TRBV7-6, with no clear D. Trimming took off 1 base at V and 5 bases at J, with 14 bases between the two ends. The CDR3 consists of 15 residues. Germline assignment: CDR1 SGHVS and CDR2 FNYEAQ. The CDR3 here is CASSLDESKRTEAFF. The CDR3 DNA reads as TGTGCCAGCAGCTTAGATGAGTCCAAGCGGACTGAAGCTTTCTTT.

The chain couples TRBV5-8 to TRBJ2-1, with 8 bases fitting TRBD1. The trim removed 4 bases at V and 8 bases at J, leaving 5 bases unmatched. The CDR3 consists of 13 residues. Germline values: CDR1 SGHTS, CDR2 YDEGEE. The DNA for the CDR3 is TGTGCCAGCAGCCTGCAGGGGGCCGATGAGCAGTTCTTC. Protein sequence: CASSLQGADEQFF.

The V gene is TRBV6-6, the J gene TRBJ1-1; D uncertain. The length of the CDR3 is 11 residues. V lost 7 bases and J lost 1, with 4 bases in between. Germline V gene data show CDR1 as MNHNY and CDR2 as SVGAGI (reference sequence). CDR3 loop: CASNQNTEAFF. CDR3 DNA sequence: TGTGCCAGCAACCAGAACACTGAAGCTTTCTTT.

V gene TRBV15 combines with J gene TRBJ2-2, with D unclear. The CDR3 extends over 14 amino acids. V gave up 4 bases and J gave up 4 bases, with 10 bases separating them. Germline V CDR1 and CDR2: LNHNV, YYDKDF (reference sequence). The CDR3 DNA reads TGTGCCACCAGCAAATCAGACCTCACCGGGGAGCTGTTTTTT. Its translation: CATSKSDLTGELFF.

This rearrangement joins TRBV30 to TRBJ2-2, with D possibly matching TRBD1 (6 bases). The germline gives CDR1 GTSNPN, CDR2 SVGIG (reference sequence). The CDR3 consists of 15 residues. Trimming took off 0 bases at V and 4 bases at J, with 12 bases between the two ends. The CDR3 DNA reads as TGTGCCTGGAGTGTGTGGGGGCCGGGCACCGGGGAGCTGTTTTTT. Protein sequence: CAWSVWGPGTGELFF.

The chain is built from TRBV10-3 and TRBJ1-4; no firm D call. The CDR3 covers 13 residues. The germline gives CDR1 ENHRY, CDR2 SYGVKD. Between the trimmed V and J ends, which lost 11 bases and 8 bases, there was a span of 18 bases. The chain's CDR3 is CASGEDLTEKLFF. In DNA, the CDR3 is TGTGCCTCCGGGGAGGACCTAACCGAAAAACTGTTTTTT.

The chain uses TRBV7-9 and TRBJ2-2; 10 bases match TRBD2. V was clipped by 5 bases and J by 7 bases; unmatched bases: 10. Germline V gene data show CDR1 as SEHNR and CDR2 as FQNEAQ (reference sequence). This CDR3 is 16 amino acids long. In DNA, the CDR3 is TGTGCCAGCAGCCCCTGGAAGGGACTAGCGAGCGGGGAGCTGTTTTTT. It specifies CASSPWKGLASGELFF.

The J gene is TRBJ1-1, the V gene TRBV5-1, with D hard to call. The CDR3 is 15 residues long. The germline CDR1 and CDR2 sequences are SGHRS and YFSETQ. V lost 0 bases to trimming and J lost 0 bases, with 9 bases between them. The CDR3 here is CASSLGHKVNTEAFF. The CDR3 DNA follows: TGCGCCAGCAGCTTGGGGCACAAGGTGAACACTGAAGCTTTCTTT.

The chain couples TRBV15 to TRBJ2-5; 9 nucleotides match TRBD1. The ends lost 6 bases at V and 0 bases at J; junction bases unmatched: 5. Germline V gene sequence: CDR1 LNHNV, CDR2 YYDKDF (reference sequence). CDR3 length equals 15 residues. The CDR3 spells CATSKDRGNQETQYF. The CDR3 nucleotides are TGTGCCACCAGTAAGGACAGGGGTAACCAAGAGACCCAGTACTTC.

The J gene is TRBJ1-5, the V gene TRBV19; D gene uncertain. Trimming pared 5 bases from V and 1 base from J, leaving 12 bases between. Germline CDR1 and CDR2: LNHDA and SQIVND (reference sequence). The CDR3 totals 15 residues. The CDR3, as DNA: TGTGCCAGTAGTCCTTACACGGAAAGCAATCAGCCCCAGCATTTT. This codes for CASSPYTESNQPQHF.

The V call is TRBV5-5, the J call TRBJ1-6; D may be TRBD1 (5 bases). CDR3 size: 15 residues. V lost 4 bases and J 0 bases, leaving 8 bases between the germline ends. Germline CDR1 reads SGHKS; CDR2 reads YYEKEE (reference sequence). The CDR3 DNA follows: TGTGCCAGCAGCAGCGACAGCTCCTATAATTCACCCCTCCACTTT. Protein product: CASSSDSSYNSPLHF.

This clone showed up just once. This rearrangement joins TRBV11-2 to TRBJ1-1, with unresolved D. Trimming shortened V by 6 bases and J by 3 bases, and 17 bases separated the two germline ends. The CDR3 is 15 amino acids. CDR1 is SGHAT and CDR2 is FQNNGV in the germline V gene. The CDR3 DNA reads TGTGCCAGCAGGCCCGTAGTCGGGTCCTACACTGAAGCTTTCTTT. The encoded protein is CASRPVVGSYTEAFF.

As to this clone: At one boundary the junction diverges from the germline segment, which might be a read error. The chain links TRBV27 to TRBJ1-1; the match to TRBD1 covers 10 bases. Germline CDR1 MNHEY, CDR2 SMNVEV (reference sequence). The CDR3 is 17 amino acids. DNA for the CDR3: TGTGCCAGCAGTTTATCGAGGGGACAGGGGTCAAACAGTGAAGCTTTCTTT. Translation gives CASSLSRGQGSNSEAFF.

V gene TRBV28 combines with J gene TRBJ2-3; 11 bases are a match to TRBD2. The V gene end was trimmed by 6 bases and the J gene end by 2 bases; junction bases not matched to a gene: 7. CDR3 length: 16 amino acids. Germline V CDR1 and CDR2: MDHEN, SYDVKM. DNA of the CDR3: TGTGCCAGCAGGCCAACTAGCGGGGGAGACACAGATACGCAGTATTTT. It codes for CASRPTSGGDTDTQYF. The variable domain in full, with the rest retrieved from reference TRBV28 and TRBJ2-3, is DVKVTQSSRYLVKRTGEKVFLECVQDMDHENMFWYRQDPGLGLRLIYFSYDVKMKEKGDIPEGYSVSREKKERFSLILESASTNQTSMYLCASRPTSGGDTDTQYFGPGTRLTVL.

V and J are TRBV4-1 and TRBJ1-1, with TRBD1 identical over 7 bases. Germline CDR1 is MGHRA and CDR2 is YSYEKL. The length of the CDR3 is 14 residues. The V segment lost 4 bases and the J segment 2 bases; nucleotides outside the gene matches: 4. In nucleotides, the CDR3 is TGCGCCAGCAGCCTGCGGACAGGCAACACTGAAGCTTTCTTT. Amino acid sequence: CASSLRTGNTEAFF.

This chain uses TRBV28 with TRBJ2-5; 7 bases agree with TRBD1. The CDR3 loop spans 17 amino acids. With V trimmed by 5 bases and J by 3 bases, 15 bases remained unmatched. Germline CDR1 MDHEN, CDR2 SYDVKM. The CDR3 DNA is TGTGCCAGCAGTACTAAGTACAGGGGATTTGGGGAAGAGACCCAGTACTTC. Its protein product is CASSTKYRGFGEETQYF.

The genes are TRBV5-6 and TRBJ2-1; 11 bases match TRBD1. Trimming removed 3 bases from V and 7 bases from J; junction bases left unmatched: 3. Germline V CDR1 and CDR2: SGHDT, YYEEEE. The CDR3 is 14 amino acids. CDR3 loop: CASSWGTGGNEQFF. The CDR3 coding sequence is TGTGCCAGCAGCTGGGGGACAGGGGGAAATGAGCAGTTCTTC.

V usage is TRBV19 and J usage is TRBJ2-7, with TRBD1 matching over 7 bases. Germline V lookup: CDR1 LNHDA, CDR2 SQIVND (reference sequence). The CDR3 is 13 amino acids. J gave up 3 bases and V 5 bases, and 4 bases lay outside the gene matches. The CDR3 spells CASSGRDSYEQYV. CDR3 DNA: TGTGCCAGTAGTGGAAGGGACAGCTACGAGCAGTACGTC.

The chain has TRBV15 and TRBJ1-4, with TRBD1 matching 11 bases. CDR3 size: 15 residues. V was clipped by 1 base and J by 7 bases; unmatched bases: 2. The germline gives CDR1 LNHNV, CDR2 YYDKDF (reference sequence). CDR3 loop: CATSRVDRGPEKLFF. The CDR3 coding sequence is TGTGCCACCAGCAGAGTGGACAGGGGGCCTGAAAAACTGTTTTTT.

The chain combines TRBV27 with TRBJ1-2; possible D gene TRBD1, 6 bases. V lost 5 bases and J 3 bases, leaving 19 bases between the germline ends. Germline-derived CDR1 and CDR2 are MNHEY and SMNVEV (reference sequence). This CDR3 is built from 16 residues. The CDR3 reads CASSPRRGGRDYGYTF. Here the CDR3 DNA reads TGTGCCAGCAGTCCCCGCCGGGGGGGGCGGGACTATGGCTACACCTTC.

The V and J genes are TRBV13 and TRBJ2-7; 8 nucleotides match TRBD1. The germline gives CDR1 PRHDT, CDR2 FYEKMQ (reference sequence). After removal of 5 bases from V and 6 bases from J, the junction contained 12 bases not matched to a gene. The CDR3 spans 15 residues. The CDR3 protein is CASSPGQGNFGEQYF. The CDR3 nucleotides read TGTGCCAGCAGCCCTGGACAGGGCAATTTTGGCGAGCAGTACTTC.

The rearrangement joins TRBV27 to TRBJ1-2, with a weak D call TRBD1 (6 bases). V was pared by 1 base and J by 3 bases, with 12 bases between. Germline-derived CDR1 and CDR2 are MNHEY and SMNVEV (reference sequence). The CDR3 covers 15 residues. This chain's CDR3 is CASSLYGGADYGYTF. The DNA of the CDR3 is TGTGCCAGCAGTTTATACGGGGGCGCGGACTATGGCTACACCTTC.